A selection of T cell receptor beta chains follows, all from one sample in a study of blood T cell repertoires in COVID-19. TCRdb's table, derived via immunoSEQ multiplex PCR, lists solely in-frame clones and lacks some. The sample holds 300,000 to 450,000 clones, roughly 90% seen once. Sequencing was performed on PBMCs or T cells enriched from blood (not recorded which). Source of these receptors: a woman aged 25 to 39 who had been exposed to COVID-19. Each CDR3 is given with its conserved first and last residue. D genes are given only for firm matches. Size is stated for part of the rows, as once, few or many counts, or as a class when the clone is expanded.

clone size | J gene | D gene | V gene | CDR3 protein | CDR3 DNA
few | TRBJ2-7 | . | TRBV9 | CASSVGGADEQYF | TGTGCCAGCAGCGTAGGAGGCGCAGACGAGCAGTACTTC
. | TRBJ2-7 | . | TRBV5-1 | CASSLVGGSLSYEQYF | TGCGCCAGCAGCTTGGTTGGAGGGTCCCTCTCCTACGAGCAGTACTTC
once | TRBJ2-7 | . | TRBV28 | CASSLSTHPYEQYF | TGTGCCAGCAGCCTATCAACTCACCCCTACGAGCAGTACTTC
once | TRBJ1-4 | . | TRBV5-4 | CASSPEAQATNEKLFF | TGTGCCAGCAGCCCCGAGGCACAGGCTACTAATGAAAAACTGTTTTTT
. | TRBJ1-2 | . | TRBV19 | CASSMGSLGYGYTF | TGTGCCAGTAGTATGGGCAGTCTTGGCTATGGCTACACCTTC
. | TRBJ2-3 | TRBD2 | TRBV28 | CASRPSGTSTDTQYF | TGTGCCAGCAGACCAAGCGGGACTAGCACAGATACGCAGTATTTT
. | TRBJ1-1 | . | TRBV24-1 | CATSDFGGREAFF | TGTGCCACCAGTGATTTCGGAGGGCGTGAAGCTTTCTTT
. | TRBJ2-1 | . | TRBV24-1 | CATSDYTQGSSYNEQFF | TGTGCCACCAGTGATTACACACAAGGGAGCTCCTACAATGAGCAGTTCTTC
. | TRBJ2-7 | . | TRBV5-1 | CASSFVDNEQYF | TGCGCCAGCAGCTTCGTCGACAACGAGCAGTACTTC
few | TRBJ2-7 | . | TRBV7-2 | CASSPDSGLFF | TGTGCCAGCAGCCCGGACTCGGGCCTCTTCTTC
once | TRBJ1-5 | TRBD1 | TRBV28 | CASSGQGARNQPQHF | TGTGCCAGCAGCGGACAGGGGGCTCGGAATCAGCCCCAGCATTTT
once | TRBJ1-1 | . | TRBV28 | CASSSRGSGPTEAFF | TGTGCCAGCAGTTCACGGGGGAGTGGGCCCACTGAAGCTTTCTTT
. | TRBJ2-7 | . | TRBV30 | CAWSVQAPSYEQYF | TGTGCCTGGAGTGTACAGGCCCCCTCCTACGAGCAGTACTTC
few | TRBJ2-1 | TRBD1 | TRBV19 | CASSMTGTGLWGEQFF | TGTGCCAGTAGTATGACCGGGACAGGGCTGTGGGGTGAGCAGTTCTTC
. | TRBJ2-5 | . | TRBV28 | CASSLSTGETQYF | TGTGCCAGCAGTCTATCGACGGGGGAGACCCAGTACTTC
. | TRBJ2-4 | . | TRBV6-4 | CASSAPDWRRAKNIQYF | TGTGCCAGCAGTGCCCCAGACTGGCGGCGGGCCAAAAACATTCAGTACTTC
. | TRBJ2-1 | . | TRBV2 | CASSEMGASPSYNEQFF | TGTGCCAGCAGTGAAATGGGAGCGTCGCCGTCCTACAATGAGCAGTTCTTC
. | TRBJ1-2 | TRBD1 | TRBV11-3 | CASSPGQLRGYTF | TGTGCCAGCAGCCCGGGACAGCTTAGGGGCTACACCTTC
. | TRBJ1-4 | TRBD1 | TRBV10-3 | CATATDRGNEKLFF | TGTGCCACCGCGACGGACAGGGGAAATGAAAAACTGTTTTTT
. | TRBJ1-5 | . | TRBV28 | CASSFTTGWGNQPQHF | TGTGCCAGCAGTTTCACCACCGGGTGGGGCAATCAGCCCCAGCATTTT
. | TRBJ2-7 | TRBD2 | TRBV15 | CATSRDGASGSYEQYF | TGTGCCACCAGCAGAGATGGGGCTAGCGGGAGCTACGAGCAGTACTTC
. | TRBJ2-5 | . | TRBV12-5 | CASGSREREQETQYF | TGTGCTAGTGGTAGCCGGGAGAGGGAACAAGAGACCCAGTACTTC
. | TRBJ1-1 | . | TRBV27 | CASYYYAGTEAFF | TGTGCCAGCTACTATTATGCGGGAACTGAAGCTTTCTTT
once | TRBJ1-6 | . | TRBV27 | CASSLWVQGFSTGSPLHF | TGTGCCAGCAGTTTATGGGTACAGGGATTCAGTACTGGTTCACCCCTCCACTTT
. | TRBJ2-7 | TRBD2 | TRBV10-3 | CATRSGTSITEQYF | TGTGCCACCCGATCCGGGACTAGTATAACCGAGCAGTACTTC
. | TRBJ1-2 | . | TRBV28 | CASSLQGGRGYTF | TGTGCCAGCAGTTTGCAGGGTGGCCGCGGCTACACCTTC
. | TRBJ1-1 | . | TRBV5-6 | CASSFGVGVAEAFF | TGTGCCAGCAGCTTTGGGGTGGGAGTGGCTGAAGCTTTCTTT
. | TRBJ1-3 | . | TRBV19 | CASNFNSGNTIYF | TGTGCCAGTAACTTCAACTCTGGAAACACCATATATTTT
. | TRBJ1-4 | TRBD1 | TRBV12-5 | CASGPGPGQGSSEKLFF | TGTGCTAGTGGCCCCGGCCCAGGACAGGGCTCTAGTGAAAAACTGTTTTTT
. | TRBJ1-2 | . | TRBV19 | CASSLDGVVNYGYTF | TGTGCCAGTAGTCTCGACGGGGTTGTCAACTATGGCTACACCTTC
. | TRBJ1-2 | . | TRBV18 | CASSPLHTEGGYTF | TGTGCCAGCTCACCTCTGCACACGGAGGGTGGCTACACCTTC
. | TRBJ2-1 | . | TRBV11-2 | CASSLWGGDEQFF | TGTGCCAGCAGCCTCTGGGGCGGGGATGAGCAGTTCTTC
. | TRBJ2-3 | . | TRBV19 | CASSILAALTDTQYF | TGTGCCAGTAGTATTCTGGCGGCGCTTACAGATACGCAGTATTTT
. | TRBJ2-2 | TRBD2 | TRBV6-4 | CAMPGLANTGELFF | TGTGCCATGCCCGGACTAGCGAATACCGGGGAGCTGTTTTTT
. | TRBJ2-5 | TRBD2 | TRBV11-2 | CASSLARTSGKETQYF | TGTGCCAGCAGCTTAGCCCGGACTAGCGGCAAAGAGACCCAGTACTTC
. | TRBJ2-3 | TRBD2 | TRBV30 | CAWELAGVSADTQYF | TGTGCCTGGGAACTAGCGGGAGTGTCGGCGGATACGCAGTATTTT
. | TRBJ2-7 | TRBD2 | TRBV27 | CASSSLAGTSGTSFEQYF | TGTGCCAGCAGTTCACTCGCCGGGACTAGCGGGACGTCTTTCGAGCAGTACTTC
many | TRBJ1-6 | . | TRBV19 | CASSAAGNSPLHF | TGTGCCAGTAGCGCGGCTGGGAATTCACCCCTCCACTTT
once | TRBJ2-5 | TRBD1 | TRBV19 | CASSIGTVGQAQETQYF | TGTGCCAGTAGTATAGGGACGGTGGGACAGGCCCAAGAGACCCAGTACTTC
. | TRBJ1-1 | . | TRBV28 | CASSLGQNTEAFF | TGTGCCAGCAGTCTTGGACAGAACACTGAAGCTTTCTTT
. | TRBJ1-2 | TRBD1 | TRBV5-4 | CASSWGQGRLDGYTF | TGTGCCAGCAGCTGGGGACAGGGGCGGTTAGATGGCTACACCTTC
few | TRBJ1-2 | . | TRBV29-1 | CSVEELGVVYGYTF | TGCAGCGTTGAAGAACTCGGGGTGGTCTATGGCTACACCTTC
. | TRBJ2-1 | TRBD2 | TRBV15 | CATSKLLAGVEQFF | TGTGCCACCAGCAAACTGCTAGCGGGAGTTGAGCAGTTCTTC
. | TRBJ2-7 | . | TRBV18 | CASSPRRQSSYEQYF | TGTGCCAGCTCACCACGGAGACAGAGCTCCTACGAGCAGTACTTC
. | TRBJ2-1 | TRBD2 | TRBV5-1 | CASSLPLAVQDNEQFF | TGCGCCAGCAGCTTGCCCCTAGCGGTCCAGGACAATGAGCAGTTCTTC
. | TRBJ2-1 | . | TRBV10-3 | CAVVPSSGEQFF | TGTGCGGTTGTACCTTCGAGTGGTGAGCAGTTCTTC
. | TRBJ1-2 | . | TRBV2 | CASSESGGYGYTF | TGTGCCAGCAGTGAAAGTGGAGGCTATGGCTACACCTTC
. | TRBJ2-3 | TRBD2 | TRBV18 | CASSPPGLAGLGGTQYF | TGTGCCAGCTCACCCCCCGGACTAGCGGGCCTAGGAGGTACGCAGTATTTT
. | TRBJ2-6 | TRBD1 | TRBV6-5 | CASRPGGSGANVLTF | TGTGCCAGCAGGCCAGGGGGCTCTGGGGCCAACGTCCTGACTTTC
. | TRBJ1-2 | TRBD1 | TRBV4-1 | CASSQDTGQMSYTF | TGCGCCAGCAGCCAAGATACGGGACAGATGAGCTACACCTTC